The 5 T cell receptor beta chains below were found in one sample sequenced in a study of OX40 agonist ivuxolimab in advanced cancers. Sequencing was performed with immunoSEQ multiplex PCR; in TCRdb, only in-frame clones are kept and a portion is missing. The table includes about 82,000 clones, around 78% detected once. This sample comprised CD4+ or CD8+ T cells sorted from blood, obtained in a trial of the OX40 agonist ivuxolimab. All receptors come from an adult with an advanced solid tumor such as melanoma, head and neck, liver or kidney cancer.

The chain employs TRBV27 and TRBJ2-5; the D gene is possibly TRBD1 (6 bases). This CDR3 comprises 16 residues. V gave up 5 bases and J gave up 0 bases, with 16 bases separating them. The germline CDR1 and CDR2 sequences are MNHEY and SMNVEV (reference sequence). The CDR3 loop is CASSPMTGEYQETQYF. The CDR3 DNA reads as TGTGCCAGCAGTCCTATGACAGGAGAGTACCAAGAGACCCAGTACTTC.

The chain combines TRBV2 with TRBJ1-1, with D uncertain. Germline CDR1 and CDR2: SNHLY and FYNNEI. The V end lost 5 bases, the J end lost 6 bases, and 10 bases lay between the germline ends. The CDR3 contains 12 residues. The CDR3 DNA reads as TGTGCCAGCAGTTACAGTGCCCCTGAAGCTTTCTTT. It translates to CASSYSAPEAFF.

This sequence joins TRBV19 and TRBJ1-4; D may be TRBD1 (6 bases). The CDR3 contains 14 residues. Trimming took off 8 bases at V and 3 bases at J, with 13 bases between the two ends. CDR1 and CDR2 (germline): LNHDA, SQIVND (reference sequence). CDR3 in amino acids: CASLGAPANEKLFF. CDR3 bases: TGTGCCAGTCTGGGGGCGCCGGCTAATGAAAAACTGTTTTTT.

This chain connects TRBV30 to TRBJ1-2, with 7 bases lining up with TRBD1. This CDR3 has 13 amino acids. The germline CDR1 and CDR2 sequences are GTSNPN and SVGIG (reference sequence). The V and J ends lost 5 bases and 1 base, in that order; junction bases with no gene match: 4. The CDR3 DNA follows: TGTGCCTGGCAGGGGGTAGTTAACTATGGCTACACCTTC. This translates into CAWQGVVNYGYTF.

J is TRBJ2-3 and V is TRBV30; a possible D gene is TRBD1 (5 bases). Germline loops: CDR1 GTSNPN, CDR2 SVGIG (reference sequence). This CDR3 is built from 12 residues. Trimming left V 6 bases short and J 1 base short, with 8 bases between. In nucleotides, the CDR3 is TGTGCCTGTTTGACAGGCACAGATACGCAGTATTTT. Translating gives CACLTGTDTQYF.